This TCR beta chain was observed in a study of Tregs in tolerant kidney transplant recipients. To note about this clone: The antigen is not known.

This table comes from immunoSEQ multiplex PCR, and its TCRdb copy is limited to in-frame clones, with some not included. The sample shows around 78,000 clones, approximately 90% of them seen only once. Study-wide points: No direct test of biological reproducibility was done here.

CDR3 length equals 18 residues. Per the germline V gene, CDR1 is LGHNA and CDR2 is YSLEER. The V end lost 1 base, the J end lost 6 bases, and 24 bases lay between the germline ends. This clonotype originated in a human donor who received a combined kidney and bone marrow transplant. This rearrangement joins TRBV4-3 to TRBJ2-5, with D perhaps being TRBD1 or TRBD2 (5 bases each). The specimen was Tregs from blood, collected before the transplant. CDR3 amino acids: CASSQGLGGGVGGQTQYF. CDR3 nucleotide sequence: TGCGCCAGCAGCCAAGGGTTAGGTGGGGGTGTGGGTGGTCAGACCCAGTACTTC.